The sequence of this T cell receptor (beta chain) was determined in a study of PD-1 blockade in classical Hodgkin lymphoma. Every single patient, without exception, relapsed after autologous stem cell transplantation, and brentuximab vedotin exposure varied. This CDR3 region has 17 residues. Deletions cut 3 bases from V and 1 base from J, with 19 bases between. The V gene's germline CDR1 is SGHDT and CDR2 YYEEEE. Sequencing used immunoSEQ multiplex PCR; TCRdb keeps in-frame clones, though not all of them. The data contain roughly 150,000 clones, less than 80% of them singletons. The V call is TRBV5-6, the J call TRBJ1-1, with D perhaps TRBD1 (6 bases). Sequences were derived from peripheral blood mononuclear cells (PBMCs), sampled before the second cycle of nivolumab. This clonotype was obtained from a human donor with classical Hodgkin lymphoma. CDR3 sequence (DNA): TGTGCCAGCAGCTCTTTGGGGGGCAGAGGAACGAACACTGAAGCTTTCTTT. Protein: CASSSLGGRGTNTEAFF.